Below are 5 T cell receptor beta chains sequenced from a single sample in a study of OX40 agonist ivuxolimab in advanced cancers. The table came from immunoSEQ multiplex PCR; TCRdb's copy has only in-frame clones and leaves some out. The sample contains fewer than 60,000 clones, around 87% of which appear only once. Sequenced here: CD4+ or CD8+ T cells sorted from blood, sampled in a trial of the OX40 agonist ivuxolimab. Source of these receptors: an adult with an advanced solid tumor such as melanoma, head and neck, liver or kidney cancer.

This clone was seen a few times. The gene calls are TRBV12-5 and TRBJ2-5; D is perhaps TRBD2 (6 bases). The CDR3 has 15 residues. The V and J ends lost 1 base and 5 bases respectively, with 14 bases between them. Looked up from germline, CDR1 is LGHNT and CDR2 is FRNRAP. CDR3 nucleotide sequence: TGTGCTAGTGGTTTGGGCCTGGAGGGTGGGGAGACCCAGTACTTC. Encoded protein: CASGLGLEGGETQYF.

The genes are TRBV19 and TRBJ1-5, with a weak D call TRBD1 (5 bases). This CDR3 comprises 14 residues. Trimming cost V 5 bases and J 2 bases, with 10 bases left between them. The germline CDR1 and CDR2 sequences are LNHDA and SQIVND (reference sequence). In DNA, the CDR3 is TGTGCCAGTAGTTCAGGGCTAGGCAATCAGCCCCAGCATTTT. Translated, it gives CASSSGLGNQPQHF.

This clone was observed a handful of times. The chain joins TRBV5-1 to TRBJ2-1, with D tentatively TRBD1 (5 bases). Trimming cost V 0 bases and J 1 base, with 17 bases left between them. The CDR3 loop spans 18 amino acids. From germline, CDR1 is SGHRS and CDR2 YFSETQ. This CDR3 is CASSLDGRASFSYNEQFF. The CDR3, as DNA: TGCGCCAGCAGCTTGGACGGCAGGGCCTCATTTTCCTACAATGAGCAGTTCTTC.

The V gene is TRBV6-1, the J gene TRBJ1-2; D not resolved. Deletions cut 5 bases from V and 2 bases from J, with 9 bases between. Germline V gene lookup returns CDR1 MNHNS and CDR2 SASEGT. This CDR3 comprises 13 residues. The CDR3 protein is CASSYDGNYGYTF. As DNA, the CDR3 is TGTGCCAGCAGTTATGACGGGAACTATGGCTACACCTTC.

This clone turned up a few times. The chain has TRBV7-2 and TRBJ1-4, with 7 bases lining up with TRBD1. The V gene end was trimmed by 10 bases and the J gene end by 8 bases; junction bases not matched to a gene: 10. The length of the CDR3 is 13 residues. CDR1 and CDR2 (germline): SGHTA, FQGNSA. CDR3 DNA sequence: TGTGCCACCTCCGGGGCAGGGGGAGAAAAACTGTTTTTT. Amino acid sequence: CATSGAGGEKLFF.